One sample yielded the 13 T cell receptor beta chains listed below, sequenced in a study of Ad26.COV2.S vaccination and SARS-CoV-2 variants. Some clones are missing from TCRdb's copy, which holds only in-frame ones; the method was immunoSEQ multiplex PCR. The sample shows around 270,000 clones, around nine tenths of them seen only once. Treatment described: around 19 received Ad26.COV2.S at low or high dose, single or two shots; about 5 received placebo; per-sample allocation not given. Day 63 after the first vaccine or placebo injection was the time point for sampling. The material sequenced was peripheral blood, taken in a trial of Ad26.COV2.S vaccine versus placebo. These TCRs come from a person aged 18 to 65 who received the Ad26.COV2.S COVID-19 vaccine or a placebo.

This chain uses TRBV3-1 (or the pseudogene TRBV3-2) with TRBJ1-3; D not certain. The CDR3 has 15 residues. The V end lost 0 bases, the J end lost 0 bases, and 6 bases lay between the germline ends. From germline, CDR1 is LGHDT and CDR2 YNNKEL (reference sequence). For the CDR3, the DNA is TGTGCCAGCAGCCAAGATCGGGCCTCTGGAAACACCATATATTTT. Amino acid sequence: CASSQDRASGNTIYF.

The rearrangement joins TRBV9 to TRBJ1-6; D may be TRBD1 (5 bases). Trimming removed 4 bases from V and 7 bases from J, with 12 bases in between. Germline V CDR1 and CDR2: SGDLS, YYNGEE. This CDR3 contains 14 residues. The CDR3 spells CASSSRGTNSPLHF. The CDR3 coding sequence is TGTGCCAGCAGCTCGAGGGGTACCAATTCACCCCTCCACTTT.

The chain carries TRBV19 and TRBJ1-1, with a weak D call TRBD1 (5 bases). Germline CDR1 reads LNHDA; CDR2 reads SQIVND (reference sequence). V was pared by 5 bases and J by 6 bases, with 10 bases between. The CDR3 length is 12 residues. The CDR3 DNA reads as TGTGCCAGTAGTCCCGACAGTGCTGAAGCTTTCTTT. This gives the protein CASSPDSAEAFF.

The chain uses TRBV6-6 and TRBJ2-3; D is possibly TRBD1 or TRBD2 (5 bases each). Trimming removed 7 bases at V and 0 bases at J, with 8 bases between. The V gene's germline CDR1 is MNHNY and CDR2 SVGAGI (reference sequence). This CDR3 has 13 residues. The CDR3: CASNWGSTDTQYF. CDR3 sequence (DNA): TGTGCCAGCAATTGGGGGAGCACAGATACGCAGTATTTT.

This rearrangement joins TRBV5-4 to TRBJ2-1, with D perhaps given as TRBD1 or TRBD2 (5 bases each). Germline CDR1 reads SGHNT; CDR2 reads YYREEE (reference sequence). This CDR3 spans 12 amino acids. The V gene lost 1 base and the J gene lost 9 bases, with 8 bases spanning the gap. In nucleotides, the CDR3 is TGTGCCAGCAGCTTGCAGGGACCTGAGCAGTTCTTC. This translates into CASSLQGPEQFF.

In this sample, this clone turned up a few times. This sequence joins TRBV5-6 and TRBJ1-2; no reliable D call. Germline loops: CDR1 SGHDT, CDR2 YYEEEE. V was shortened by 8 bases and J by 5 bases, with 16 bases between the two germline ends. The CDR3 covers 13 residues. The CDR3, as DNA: TGTGCCAGACCTTGGCGGCGGTGGTATGGCTACACCTTC. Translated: CARPWRRWYGYTF.

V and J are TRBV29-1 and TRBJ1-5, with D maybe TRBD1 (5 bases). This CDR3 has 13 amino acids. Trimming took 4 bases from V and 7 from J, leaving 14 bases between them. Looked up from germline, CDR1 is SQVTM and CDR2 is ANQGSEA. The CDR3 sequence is CSVARDEGQPQHF. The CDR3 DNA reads TGCAGCGTTGCCAGGGATGAAGGACAGCCCCAGCATTTT.

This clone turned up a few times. CDR3 in DNA: TGTGCCAGCATCCAGCCCCTAGCGGGAGGGTACGAGCAGTACGTC. This encodes CASIQPLAGGYEQYV. The J gene is TRBJ2-7, the V gene TRBV6-5; 12 bases match TRBD2. The CDR3 consists of 15 residues. In germline, CDR1 is MNHEY, CDR2 SVGAGI. The V gene end was trimmed by 7 bases and the J gene end by 4 bases; junction bases not matched to a gene: 8.

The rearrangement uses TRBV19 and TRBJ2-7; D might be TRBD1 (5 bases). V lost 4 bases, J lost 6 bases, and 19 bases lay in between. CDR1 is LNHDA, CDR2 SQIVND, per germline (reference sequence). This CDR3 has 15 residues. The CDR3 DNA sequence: TGTGCCAGTAGTACCTCTCCAGGAAGGGGTCGCGAGCAGTACGTC. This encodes CASSTSPGRGREQYV.

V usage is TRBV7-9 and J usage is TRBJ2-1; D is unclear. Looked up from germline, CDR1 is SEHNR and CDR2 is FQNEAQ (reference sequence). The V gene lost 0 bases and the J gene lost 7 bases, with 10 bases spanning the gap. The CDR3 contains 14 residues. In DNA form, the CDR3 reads TGTGCCAGCAGCTTAGCCCTGGCTCAGAATGAGCAGTTCTTC. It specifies CASSLALAQNEQFF.

The CDR3 DNA follows: TGTGCCAGTAGTACACCAGACCGCACCGGGGAGCTGTTTTTT. It is translated as CASSTPDRTGELFF. V and J are TRBV19 and TRBJ2-2; D remains ambiguous. Germline V lookup: CDR1 LNHDA, CDR2 SQIVND (reference sequence). Trimming removed 4 bases at V and 4 bases at J, with 10 bases between. This CDR3 is built from 14 residues.

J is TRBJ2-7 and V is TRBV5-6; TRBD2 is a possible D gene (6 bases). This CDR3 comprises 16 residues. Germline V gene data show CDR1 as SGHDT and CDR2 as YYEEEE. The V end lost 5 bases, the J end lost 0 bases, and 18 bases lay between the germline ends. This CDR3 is CASRTYGGFPSYEQYF. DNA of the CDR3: TGTGCCAGCAGAACATACGGGGGTTTCCCCTCCTACGAGCAGTACTTC. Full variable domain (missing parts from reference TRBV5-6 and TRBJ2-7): DAGVTQSPTHLIKTRGQQVTLRCSPKSGHDTVSWYQQALGQGPQFIFQYYEEEERQRGNFPDRFSGHQFPNYSSELNVNALLLGDSALYLCASRTYGGFPSYEQYFGPGTRLTVT.

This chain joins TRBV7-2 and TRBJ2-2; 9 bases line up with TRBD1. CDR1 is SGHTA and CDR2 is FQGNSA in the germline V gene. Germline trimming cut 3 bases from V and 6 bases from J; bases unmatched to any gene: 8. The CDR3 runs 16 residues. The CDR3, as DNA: TGTGCCAGCAGCTTTGAACAGGGGGCTTATCCCGGGGAGCTGTTTTTT. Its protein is CASSFEQGAYPGELFF.